Following are 4 T cell receptor beta chains from one sample sequenced in a study of T cell responses to AZD1222 COVID-19 vaccine. TCRdb's table, derived via immunoSEQ multiplex PCR, lists solely in-frame clones and lacks some. The sample lists more than 55,000 clones, around 80% seen once, with 3.5% to 4.5% in the top ten. The input for sequencing was peripheral blood, taken 28 days after the second AZD1222 dose. All receptors derive from an adult who received the AZD1222 COVID-19 vaccine.

The chain is built from TRBV6-6 and TRBJ1-2, with D unresolved. The CDR3 consists of 13 residues. Trimming stripped 5 bases from V and 1 base from J, with 8 bases between. Germline values: CDR1 MNHNY, CDR2 SVGAGI (reference sequence). CDR3: CASSPPLNYGYTF. DNA of the CDR3: TGTGCCAGCAGTCCCCCTCTTAACTATGGCTACACCTTC.

V usage is TRBV11-2 and J usage is TRBJ1-1, with D unclear. V gave up 3 bases and J gave up 0 bases, with 8 bases separating them. Germline V CDR1 and CDR2: SGHAT, FQNNGV. This CDR3 is built from 14 residues. CDR3 coding DNA: TGTGCCAGCAGCTTCGGGGTAATGAACACTGAAGCTTTCTTT. This sequence encodes CASSFGVMNTEAFF.

V gene TRBV2 combines with J gene TRBJ2-3; 9 bases align to TRBD2. CDR1 is SNHLY and CDR2 is FYNNEI in the germline V gene. V gave up 8 bases and J gave up 4 bases; unmatched junction bases: 10. The CDR3 loop spans 15 amino acids. The CDR3 coding sequence is TGTGCCAGCTCCTCTAGCGGGGCCCAGGCAGATACGCAGTATTTT. It specifies CASSSSGAQADTQYF.

The chain recombines TRBV5-1 with TRBJ1-3, with D unclear. This CDR3 contains 15 residues. The germline V gene has CDR1 SGHRS and CDR2 YFSETQ. The ends were cut back, 7 bases at V and 2 bases at J, with 16 bases in the middle. The CDR3 here is CASSPSGVAGNTIYF. DNA of the CDR3: TGCGCCAGCTCACCCTCGGGAGTCGCTGGAAACACCATATATTTT.